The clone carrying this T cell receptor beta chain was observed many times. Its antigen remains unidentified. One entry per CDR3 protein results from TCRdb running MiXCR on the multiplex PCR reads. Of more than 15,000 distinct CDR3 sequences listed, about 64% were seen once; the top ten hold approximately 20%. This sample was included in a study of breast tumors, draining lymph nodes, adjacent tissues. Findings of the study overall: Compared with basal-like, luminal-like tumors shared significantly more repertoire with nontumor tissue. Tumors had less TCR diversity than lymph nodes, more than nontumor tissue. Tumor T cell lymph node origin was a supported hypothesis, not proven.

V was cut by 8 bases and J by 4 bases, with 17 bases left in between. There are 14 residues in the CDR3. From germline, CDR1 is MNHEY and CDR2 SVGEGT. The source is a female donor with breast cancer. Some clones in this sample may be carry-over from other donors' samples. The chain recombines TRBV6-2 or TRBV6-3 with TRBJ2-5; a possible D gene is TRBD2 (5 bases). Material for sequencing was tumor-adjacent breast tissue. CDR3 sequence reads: CASGRGSLGETQYF. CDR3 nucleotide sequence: TGTGCCAGCGGGAGAGGTAGCCTGGGAGAGACCCAGTACTTC.